This is a list of T cell receptor beta chains from one sample in a study of cytomegalovirus exposure and HLA in healthy donors. The protocol was immunoSEQ multiplex PCR, while the TCRdb copy is restricted to in-frame clones and leaves out a portion. The table records over 100,000 clones, over 65% of them present only once. The specimen sequenced was PBMCs. These TCRs come from a female donor in good health and CMV-seropositive. The conserved cysteine and the conserved F or W are not part of the CDR3 here. Each record gives: V gene, clone size, CDR3 protein. Some rows have no size entry. The others give once, few or many, or a class for an expanded clone.

v_call: TRBV11-2; clone_size: -; cdr3_aa: ASSRNSLNTEAF
v_call: TRBV27; clone_size: once; cdr3_aa: ASSFLYTAGVNTEAF
v_call: TRBV28; clone_size: -; cdr3_aa: ASSPPGQPKYYEQY
v_call: TRBV30; clone_size: -; cdr3_aa: AWSPRDRREVKYGNQPQH
v_call: TRBV28; clone_size: -; cdr3_aa: ASRSPDGVGYGYT
v_call: TRBV5-1; clone_size: -; cdr3_aa: ATAGGAQGELF
v_call: TRBV28; clone_size: once; cdr3_aa: ASSTELTEAF
v_call: TRBV5-1; clone_size: -; cdr3_aa: ASNLRPGQDH
v_call: TRBV6-5; clone_size: -; cdr3_aa: ASRAGLNTEAF
v_call: TRBV6-1; clone_size: -; cdr3_aa: ASSDPRGYNSPLH
v_call: TRBV5-4; clone_size: -; cdr3_aa: ASSLDAGDQPQH
v_call: TRBV7-3; clone_size: once; cdr3_aa: ASSLSSGGGSTDTQY
v_call: TRBV6-1; clone_size: -; cdr3_aa: ASSEHGSTYEQY
v_call: TRBV9; clone_size: -; cdr3_aa: ASSPGTSGGAQETQY
v_call: TRBV12-5; clone_size: -; cdr3_aa: ASGLEPIDRVGSTDTQY
v_call: TRBV10-3; clone_size: -; cdr3_aa: AISESVLGGREQY
v_call: TRBV5-1; clone_size: -; cdr3_aa: ASSSSGGRTDTQY
v_call: TRBV5-1; clone_size: -; cdr3_aa: ASSTGQGYEAF
v_call: TRBV29-1; clone_size: -; cdr3_aa: SVDRGTATDTQY
v_call: TRBV5-1; clone_size: -; cdr3_aa: ASSSTLGNEQF
v_call: TRBV19; clone_size: -; cdr3_aa: ASSIAKGSYEAF
v_call: TRBV29-1; clone_size: -; cdr3_aa: SVEERQGANGYT
v_call: TRBV2; clone_size: -; cdr3_aa: ASSDGVGETQY
v_call: TRBV5-1; clone_size: -; cdr3_aa: ASSLASRGVQETQY
v_call: TRBV6-1; clone_size: -; cdr3_aa: ASMGTGYGYP
v_call: TRBV28; clone_size: -; cdr3_aa: ASSAVLLGPGQKNTGELF
v_call: TRBV5-4; clone_size: -; cdr3_aa: ASSSTQGAGELF
v_call: TRBV4-1; clone_size: -; cdr3_aa: ASSHAGQGAGNTIY
v_call: TRBV28; clone_size: -; cdr3_aa: ASSLTSGGTYNEQF
v_call: TRBV7-9; clone_size: -; cdr3_aa: ASSLAEISTNEKLF
v_call: TRBV16; clone_size: -; cdr3_aa: ASSQSTGSGQPQH
v_call: TRBV7-2; clone_size: -; cdr3_aa: ASSLPGFYGYT
v_call: TRBV10-3; clone_size: -; cdr3_aa: AISEFGDTEAF
v_call: TRBV15; clone_size: -; cdr3_aa: ATSRTRGSNQPQH
v_call: TRBV28; clone_size: -; cdr3_aa: ASSPQGYGYT
v_call: TRBV5-4; clone_size: -; cdr3_aa: ASSSLWRDGGNDEQY
v_call: TRBV18; clone_size: -; cdr3_aa: ASSPPSSYEQY
v_call: TRBV10-2; clone_size: -; cdr3_aa: ASSTIDRGNEQF
v_call: TRBV5-1; clone_size: -; cdr3_aa: ASSSGPLATSSYNEQF
v_call: TRBV5-1; clone_size: -; cdr3_aa: ASSSVLRLRVDNEQF
v_call: TRBV7-3; clone_size: -; cdr3_aa: ASSLNSGRMDTQY
v_call: TRBV7-2; clone_size: -; cdr3_aa: ASSLGVAGSEETQY
v_call: TRBV4-1; clone_size: -; cdr3_aa: ASSPQLTDTQY
v_call: TRBV6-5; clone_size: -; cdr3_aa: ASSGLTGRDSPLH
v_call: TRBV5-4; clone_size: -; cdr3_aa: ASSFMGGSQETQY
v_call: TRBV19; clone_size: -; cdr3_aa: ASSRDEKLF
v_call: TRBV7-9; clone_size: -; cdr3_aa: ASSLGDTGAGNTIY
v_call: TRBV6-1; clone_size: once; cdr3_aa: ASKTSGSSYEQY
v_call: TRBV28; clone_size: -; cdr3_aa: ASSPDRNSPLH
v_call: TRBV6-1; clone_size: -; cdr3_aa: ASSVFSEAF
v_call: TRBV9; clone_size: -; cdr3_aa: ASSVGQGAGELF
v_call: TRBV28; clone_size: -; cdr3_aa: ASSPTTPGLAGGYEQF